This TCR beta chain appears in the sequencing data of a study of blood T cell repertoires in COVID-19. Study as a whole: T cells, B-cell-depleted T cells, or PBMCs supplied cDNA or gDNA.

Profiled with immunoSEQ multiplex PCR; TCRdb holds only in-frame clones, not every one. The table records about 150,000 clones, roughly 84% of them present only once. Losses at the gene ends were 7 bases for V and 0 bases for J; bases not matched to a gene: 5. There are 13 residues in the CDR3. Germline-derived CDR1 and CDR2 are SQVTM and ANQGSEA. The sequence derives from an older woman with COVID-19, enrolled during active disease. The chain uses TRBV29-1 and TRBJ1-2, with TRBD1 identical over 7 bases. Material for sequencing was peripheral blood. CDR3 amino acids: CSDYRGPNYGYTF. The DNA for the CDR3 is TGCAGCGACTACAGGGGCCCTAACTATGGCTACACCTTC.